The T cell receptor (beta chain) described here comes from a study of blood T cell repertoires in COVID-19. Trimming cost V 6 bases and J 0 bases, with 15 bases left between them. The CDR3 sequence is 16 residues long. Germline V gives CDR1 MDHEN, CDR2 SYDVKM. The data were produced by immunoSEQ multiplex PCR, yet TCRdb's version contains in-frame clones alone and is incomplete. Of about 240,000 clones in the sample, about 89% were seen once. V and J are TRBV28 and TRBJ1-5, with D hard to call. The receptor comes from a man in his forties who had recovered from COVID-19. Sequenced sample: PBMCs or T cells enriched from blood (not recorded which). CDR3 in DNA: TGTGCCAGCAGAAAGAGGGTGTTCTATAGCAATCAGCCCCAGCATTTT. Residues: CASRKRVFYSNQPQHF.